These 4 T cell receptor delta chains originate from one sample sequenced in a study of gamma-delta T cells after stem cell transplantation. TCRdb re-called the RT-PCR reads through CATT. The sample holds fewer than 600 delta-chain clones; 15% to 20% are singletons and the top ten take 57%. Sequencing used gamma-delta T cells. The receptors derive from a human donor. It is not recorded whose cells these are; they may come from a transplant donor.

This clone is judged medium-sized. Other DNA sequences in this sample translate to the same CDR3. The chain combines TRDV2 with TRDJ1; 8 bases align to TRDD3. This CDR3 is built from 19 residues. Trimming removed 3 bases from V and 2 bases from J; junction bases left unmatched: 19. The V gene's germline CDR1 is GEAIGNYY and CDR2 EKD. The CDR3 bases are TGTGCCTGTGACGCGGGTCCTACTGGGGGGTACGGGAGGACCGATAAACTCATCTTT. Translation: CACDAGPTGGYGRTDKLIF.

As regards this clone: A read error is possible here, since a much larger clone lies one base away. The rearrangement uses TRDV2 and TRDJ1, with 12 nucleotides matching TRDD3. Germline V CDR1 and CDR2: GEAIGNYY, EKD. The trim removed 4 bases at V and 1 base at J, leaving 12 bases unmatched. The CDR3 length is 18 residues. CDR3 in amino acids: CACDNLSLGDTGTDKLIF. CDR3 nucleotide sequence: TGTGCCTGTGATAACCTATCCCTGGGGGATACGGGCACCGATAAACTCATCTTT.

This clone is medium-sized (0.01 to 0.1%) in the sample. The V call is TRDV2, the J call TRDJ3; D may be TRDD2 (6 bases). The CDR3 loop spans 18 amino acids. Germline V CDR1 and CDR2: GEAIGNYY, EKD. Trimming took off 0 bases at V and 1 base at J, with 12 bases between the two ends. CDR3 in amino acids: CACDTGPSLSWDTRQMFF. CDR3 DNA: TGTGCCTGTGACACCGGCCCTTCCCTTTCCTGGGACACCCGACAGATGTTTTTC.

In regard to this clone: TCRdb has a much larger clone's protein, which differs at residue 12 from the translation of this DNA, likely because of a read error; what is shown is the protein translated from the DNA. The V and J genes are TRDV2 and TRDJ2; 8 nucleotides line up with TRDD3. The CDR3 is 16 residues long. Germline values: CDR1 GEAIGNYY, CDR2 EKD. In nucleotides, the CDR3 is TGTGCCTGTGACGACGTACTGGGGGGCCTGACAGTACAACTCTTCTTT. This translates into CACDDVLGGLTVQLFF.